There are many counts of the clone carrying this T cell receptor (beta chain). This specimen belongs to a study of T cells in Graves' hyperthyroidism and ophthalmopathy. Template material for amplifying TCR beta CDR3 regions consisted of RNA transcripts. The HTBI primer set was used in a first-round RT-PCR of the TCR CDR3. TCRdb reprocessed the multiplex PCR reads with MiXCR, giving one entry per CDR3 protein. The table has around 580,000 distinct CDR3 sequences, around 15% seen once. The CDR3 consists of 15 residues. V dropped 5 bases and J dropped 2; count of bases not matched to a gene: 9. CDR1 and CDR2 (germline): DFQATT, SNEGSKA (reference sequence).

The clonotype comes from a woman aged 18-29 years with Graves' hyperthyroidism. Sequencing was carried out using blood. V usage is TRBV20-1 and J usage is TRBJ2-3; 8 bases align to TRBD2. The CDR3: CSALWRGDHTDTQYF. In DNA form, the CDR3 reads TGCAGTGCTCTCTGGCGGGGGGACCACACAGATACGCAGTATTTT.